Listed below are T cell receptor beta chains from one sample, sequenced in a study of blood T cell repertoires in COVID-19. TCRdb keeps only in-frame clones here, not all; method: immunoSEQ multiplex PCR. The repertoire holds some 170,000 clones, with around 80% as singletons. The sequencing input was PBMCs or T cells enriched from blood (not recorded which). These receptors originate from a man aged 35 to 55 who had recovered from COVID-19. Each CDR3 is given without its conserved first and last residue.

CDR3 protein	V gene	J gene
ASRFRGMETQY	TRBV2	TRBJ2-5
ASSPQGSTGELF	TRBV18	TRBJ2-2
ASSYSTGSMNTEAF	TRBV6-5	TRBJ1-1
ASSQEPSDTIY	TRBV14	TRBJ1-3
ASSLGLEKTQY	TRBV5-4	TRBJ2-5
ASSGRLAGVTGELF	TRBV2	TRBJ2-2
ATSVPRGRTDTQY	TRBV24-1	TRBJ2-3
ASSRDQDRGGGYT	TRBV7-9	TRBJ1-2
ASRNSVDEQY	TRBV10-2	TRBJ2-7
ASSSLSTGPPALLYSNQPQH	TRBV19	TRBJ1-5
ATSDPGGPGTDTQY	TRBV24-1	TRBJ2-3
ASSFGTSPSYNEQF	TRBV7-9	TRBJ2-1
ASSWTSGNEQY	TRBV19	TRBJ2-7
ASSEPSSGDQVTDTQY	TRBV6-1	TRBJ2-3
ASRPGGTIKNIQY	TRBV2	TRBJ2-4
ASSLGQQDSPLH	TRBV5-1	TRBJ1-6
AWTTADFYGYT	TRBV30	TRBJ1-2
ASSLGVRGGEKLF	TRBV5-1	TRBJ1-4
ASSLFPGSGNTIY	TRBV5-1	TRBJ1-3
ASARGPYEQY	TRBV12-5	TRBJ2-7
ASSEGTTRGY	TRBV14	TRBJ2-3
ASSVERNRAGNYGYT	TRBV9	TRBJ1-2
AWSIAGNEQF	TRBV30	TRBJ2-1
ASRPRTGIGYGYT	TRBV19	TRBJ1-2
ASSLSPVGELF	TRBV11-2	TRBJ2-2
ASSLGLPKHTDTQY	TRBV27	TRBJ2-3
ASSLGLGAEAF	TRBV12-3/TRBV12-4	TRBJ1-1
ASSHGSNYGYT	TRBV3-1/TRBV3-2	TRBJ1-2
ASRPGNTSPLH	TRBV27	TRBJ1-6
ASSPSGTGGGGYT	TRBV7-2	TRBJ1-2
ASSTGGSTDTQY	TRBV5-1	TRBJ2-3
ASSLRVGGTTTSTDTQY	TRBV7-3	TRBJ2-3
SVERGPSYT	TRBV29-1	TRBJ1-2
ATGLAGGPSQGTQY	TRBV10-3	TRBJ2-3
SVEDNNRAHEQY	TRBV29-1	TRBJ2-7
ASSEARPRQGANYGYT	TRBV6-1	TRBJ1-2
ASSERTDRGLSPLH	TRBV6-1	TRBJ1-6